Listed here are 11 T cell receptor beta chains from one sample, sequenced in a study of blood T cell repertoires in COVID-19. Data came from immunoSEQ multiplex PCR; TCRdb stores just in-frame clones and leaves some out. This table has more than 200,000 clones, roughly 90% appearing once. Sequencing input: peripheral blood. The receptor set was obtained from a man aged 70 or older with acute or convalescent COVID-19.

The CDR3 sequence: CASRTGSIDYNEQFF. The CDR3 DNA reads TGTGCCAGCAGGACAGGGTCCATAGACTACAATGAGCAGTTCTTC. V and J are TRBV6-5 and TRBJ2-1; 7 bases map to TRBD1. Germline CDR1 and CDR2: MNHEY and SVGAGI. CDR3 length equals 15 residues. V shed 6 bases and J 3 bases; nucleotides not matched to a gene: 8.

This rearrangement joins TRBV21-1 to TRBJ1-5; TRBD1, the table's D call, was not compared with the DNA. TRBV21-1 constitutes a pseudogene. This CDR3 spans 17 amino acids. CDR3 sequence reads: CASSKGTGGLSISPQHF. CDR3 nucleotides: TGTGCCAGCAGCAAAGGGACAGGGGGATTATCAATCAGCCCCCAGCATTTT.

The chain's CDR3 is CASTKQSGANTGELFF. As DNA, the CDR3 is TGCGCCAGCACCAAACAGTCGGGAGCGAACACCGGGGAGCTGTTTTTT. The J gene is TRBJ2-2, the V gene TRBV5-1; a weak D match, TRBD2 (6 bases). The CDR3 is made up of 16 amino acids. Germline V gene sequence: CDR1 SGHRS, CDR2 YFSETQ. Trimming stripped 6 bases from V and 0 bases from J, with 15 bases between.

This chain links TRBV6-6 with TRBJ2-5, with 9 bases lining up with TRBD2. CDR3 length equals 14 residues. CDR1 is MNHNY and CDR2 is SVGAGI in the germline V gene (reference sequence). Unmatched junction bases numbered 5, after V lost 7 bases and J lost 2 bases. In DNA form, the CDR3 reads TGTGCCAGCACCACGGCGGGAGGGCAAGAGACCCAGTACTTC. Residues: CASTTAGGQETQYF.

This clone appeared once. The V call is TRBV9, the J call TRBJ2-1; 7 bases match TRBD1. V lost 0 bases to trimming and J lost 7 bases; unmatched junction nucleotides: 4. Germline V gene data show CDR1 as SGDLS and CDR2 as YYNGEE. The CDR3 runs 14 residues. The CDR3 nucleotides read TGTGCCAGCAGCGTAGAAAGGGGGCATAATGAGCAGTTCTTC. Translating gives CASSVERGHNEQFF.

The gene calls are TRBV6-5 and TRBJ1-5; 8 bases align to TRBD1. CDR3 length equals 14 residues. Germline V gene sequence: CDR1 MNHEY, CDR2 SVGAGI. The ends lost 5 bases at V and 2 bases at J; junction bases unmatched: 2. CDR3 DNA: TGTGCCAGCAGTCCGACAGGGGGCAATCAGCCCCAGCATTTT. Its translation is CASSPTGGNQPQHF.

The V gene is TRBV5-1, the J gene TRBJ2-3; the D is unclear. Germline assignment: CDR1 SGHRS and CDR2 YFSETQ. The CDR3 has 11 residues. V was cut by 5 bases and J by 3 bases, with 4 bases left in between. CDR3 bases: TGCGCCAGCAGACTTACAGATACGCAGTATTTT. As protein: CASRLTDTQYF.

This clone was observed a handful of times. V is TRBV27 and J is TRBJ1-1; D might be TRBD1 (5 bases). Germline V lookup: CDR1 MNHEY, CDR2 SMNVEV (reference sequence). V shed 3 bases and J shed 6 bases, with 14 bases lying between them. The CDR3 consists of 14 residues. CDR3 residues: CASSFGFDSAEAFF. CDR3 DNA: TGTGCCAGCAGTTTCGGGTTTGACAGCGCTGAAGCTTTCTTT.

J is TRBJ1-1 and V is TRBV20-1; possibly TRBD1 for D (5 bases). Looked up from germline, CDR1 is DFQATT and CDR2 is SNEGSKA (reference sequence). V was cut by 6 bases and J by 10 bases, with 15 bases left in between. The CDR3 consists of 11 residues. CDR3 sequence: CSAPEGLGAFF. DNA of the CDR3: TGCAGTGCACCCGAGGGACTGGGAGCTTTCTTT.

The chain joins TRBV30 to TRBJ1-3; D may be TRBD1 (5 bases). The CDR3 is made up of 12 amino acids. Trimming left V 3 bases short and J 9 bases short, with 12 bases between. Germline loops: CDR1 GTSNPN, CDR2 SVGIG (reference sequence). CDR3 residues: CAWRGWGGTIYF. The CDR3 DNA reads as TGTGCCTGGAGGGGTTGGGGGGGCACCATATATTTT.

This clone was seen a single time. DNA for the CDR3: TGTGCCTGGAGAAGGCAGGGTTCTGGAAACACCATATATTTT. Protein product: CAWRRQGSGNTIYF. The J gene is TRBJ1-3, the V gene TRBV30, with D possibly matching TRBD1 (5 bases). This CDR3 region has 14 residues. In germline, CDR1 is GTSNPN, CDR2 SVGIG (reference sequence). Trimming left V 3 bases short and J 1 base short, with 10 bases between.